A selection of T cell receptor beta chains follows, all from one sample in a study of early T cells in non-severe SARS-CoV-2 infection. TCRdb re-called the 5' RACE reads through MiXCR, storing one row per CDR3 protein. The sample holds roughly 80,000 distinct CDR3 sequences, about 14% seen once. Sequenced material: whole blood. These receptors were taken from an adult who was a healthcare worker with PCR-confirmed SARS-CoV-2 infection or an uninfected control (not recorded which). CDR3s include the opening cysteine and the closing phenylalanine or tryptophan. A D gene is named only where the DNA matches it firmly. Clone size is shown for a subset of rows, as once, few, many or a class of expanded clone.

J gene,V gene,D gene,clone size,CDR3 protein,CDR3 DNA
TRBJ2-2,TRBV29-1,NA,many,CSVALFQYTGELFF,TGCAGCGTTGCCCTATTCCAGTACACCGGGGAGCTGTTTTTT
TRBJ2-1,TRBV20-1,NA,many,CSARDPLVSSYNEQFF,TGCAGTGCTAGAGATCCGCTCGTGAGCTCCTACAATGAGCAGTTCTTC
TRBJ2-5,TRBV18,NA,NA,CASSRQFQETQYF,TGTGCCAGCTCACGTCAATTCCAAGAGACCCAGTACTTC
TRBJ2-7,TRBV6-5,TRBD2,NA,CASSRTSDYEQYF,TGTGCCAGCAGCCGGACTAGTGACTACGAGCAGTACTTC
TRBJ2-1,TRBV5-4,NA,few,CASSWALERSDEQFF,TGTGCCAGCAGCTGGGCCCTAGAAAGGAGCGATGAGCAGTTCTTC
TRBJ2-2,TRBV7-3,NA,many,CASSSGAGELFF,TGTGCCAGCAGCTCGGGGGCCGGGGAGCTGTTTTTT
TRBJ2-1,TRBV6-2/TRBV6-3,TRBD1,NA,CASSGQGALKGNEQFF,TGTGCCAGCAGCGGACAGGGGGCTCTAAAGGGCAATGAGCAGTTCTTC
TRBJ2-2,TRBV29-1,TRBD2,NA,CSAQHSSGGPNTGELFF,TGCAGCGCCCAGCACTCTAGCGGGGGCCCGAACACCGGGGAGCTGTTTTTT
TRBJ1-1,TRBV9,NA,few,CASSVGGDMNTEAFF,TGTGCCAGCAGCGTAGGCGGGGACATGAACACTGAAGCTTTCTTT
TRBJ2-1,TRBV21-1,NA,NA,CASTPCRGSSHNEQFF,TGTGCCAGCACCCCATGTAGGGGAAGCTCCCACAATGAGCAGTTCTTC
TRBJ2-5,TRBV28,NA,many,CASSFGKETQYF,TGTGCCAGCAGTTTTGGGAAAGAGACCCAGTACTTC
TRBJ1-1,TRBV2,NA,few,CASSEHGQAFF,TGTGCCAGCAGTGAACACGGGCAGGCTTTCTTT
TRBJ1-1,TRBV13,TRBD1,few,CASSDRGTGHIEAFF,TGTGCCAGCAGCGACCGAGGGACAGGGCACATAGAAGCTTTCTTT
TRBJ1-3,TRBV7-3,NA,NA,CASRRGQIFSGNTIYF,TGTGCCAGCAGACGCGGACAGATCTTCTCTGGAAACACCATATATTTT
TRBJ1-3,TRBV9,NA,NA,CASSGGGSGNTIYF,TGTGCCAGCAGCGGAGGGGGATCTGGAAACACCATATATTTT
TRBJ1-5,TRBV24-1,NA,few,CATSGRDAHQPQHF,TGTGCCACCAGTGGCAGGGACGCCCATCAGCCCCAGCATTTT
TRBJ2-3,TRBV5-4,NA,few,CASHFRGVDTQYF,TGTGCCTCCCACTTCAGGGGCGTAGATACGCAGTATTTT
TRBJ2-1,TRBV7-9,NA,few,CASSHEGGPSYNEQFF,TGTGCCAGCAGCCACGAGGGGGGGCCCTCCTACAATGAGCAGTTCTTC
TRBJ2-1,TRBV20-1,NA,NA,CSAAAGPGNEQFF,TGCAGTGCTGCCGCGGGACCAGGGAATGAGCAGTTCTTC
TRBJ2-3,TRBV4-3,NA,NA,CASSQDTAKQADTQYF,TGCGCCAGCAGCCAAGACACAGCCAAACAGGCAGATACGCAGTATTTT
TRBJ2-7,TRBV27,TRBD2,NA,CASSPLGGPYEQYF,TGTGCCAGCAGTCCCCTGGGAGGGCCCTACGAGCAGTACTTC
TRBJ2-7,TRBV18,NA,few,CASLTRTYEQYF,TGTGCCAGCCTAACGCGCACCTACGAGCAGTACTTC
TRBJ2-1,TRBV7-9,NA,few,CASSLDWSEQFF,TGTGCCAGCAGCCTTGACTGGAGTGAGCAGTTCTTC
TRBJ1-1,TRBV6-1,TRBD1,NA,CASSEVTGTGVGVNTEAFF,TGTGCCAGCAGTGAAGTTACCGGGACAGGGGTCGGGGTGAACACTGAAGCTTTCTTT
TRBJ2-1,TRBV7-9,TRBD2,NA,CASSGSGGSYNEQFF,TGTGCCAGCAGCGGCAGCGGGGGCTCCTACAATGAGCAGTTCTTC
TRBJ2-1,TRBV24-1,NA,few,CATSDRRGWNEQFF,TGTGCCACCAGTGACCGCAGGGGCTGGAATGAGCAGTTCTTC
TRBJ2-5,TRBV7-8,TRBD1,NA,CASSVTGTGGETQYF,TGTGCCAGCAGCGTCACCGGGACAGGGGGGGAGACCCAGTACTTC
TRBJ1-1,TRBV6-1,NA,few,CASSETWGVTEAFF,TGTGCCAGCAGTGAAACGTGGGGGGTAACTGAAGCTTTCTTT
TRBJ2-1,TRBV7-8,TRBD2,NA,CASSFGLAGALSSYNEQFF,TGTGCCAGCAGCTTCGGACTAGCGGGAGCCTTGAGCTCCTACAATGAGCAGTTCTTC
TRBJ1-5,TRBV28,TRBD1,few,CASSRFTGVGQPQHF,TGTGCCAGCAGCCGATTTACAGGGGTAGGGCAGCCCCAGCATTTT
TRBJ2-2,TRBV10-2,NA,NA,CASRGTEGPKGELFF,TGCGCCAGCAGGGGCACCGAGGGACCTAAGGGGGAGCTGTTTTTT
TRBJ2-1,TRBV7-2,NA,few,CASSANPQFF,TGTGCCAGCAGCGCGAATCCGCAGTTCTTC
TRBJ1-1,TRBV7-8,NA,few,CASSLVAGPNTEAFF,TGTGCCAGCAGCTTAGTCGCAGGGCCGAACACTGAAGCTTTCTTT
TRBJ2-3,TRBV9,NA,few,CASSVAGTRRDTQYF,TGTGCCAGCAGCGTAGCCGGGACCAGACGAGATACGCAGTATTTT
TRBJ2-5,TRBV7-9,TRBD2,NA,CASSLVSSGRASTRETQYF,TGTGCCAGCAGCTTAGTATCCAGCGGGAGGGCATCCACTCGTGAGACCCAGTACTTC
TRBJ1-5,TRBV6-2/TRBV6-3,NA,few,CASSYSKSGAQGQPQHF,TGTGCCAGCAGTTACTCGAAGTCAGGGGCGCAGGGTCAGCCCCAGCATTTT
TRBJ1-2,TRBV7-2,NA,NA,CASSQAGTTGYTF,TGTGCCAGCAGCCAAGCCGGGACAACTGGCTACACCTTC
TRBJ1-2,TRBV27,TRBD1,many,CASSQTGGGYTF,TGTGCCAGCAGTCAAACAGGGGGCGGCTACACCTTC
TRBJ2-2,TRBV3-1,TRBD2,NA,CASSPTLAGTGEPFF,TGTGCCAGCAGCCCTACACTAGCGGGGACCGGGGAGCCGTTTTTT
TRBJ1-2,TRBV12-3/TRBV12-4,NA,NA,CASSPGNYGYTF,TGTGCCAGCAGCCCAGGGAACTATGGCTACACCTTC
TRBJ2-5,TRBV7-2,NA,NA,CASSLRDSWLGETQYF,TGTGCCAGCAGCTTACGAGACAGCTGGCTAGGGGAGACCCAGTACTTC
TRBJ2-2,TRBV27,TRBD1,NA,CASSPRTGADTGELFF,TGTGCCAGCAGTCCTCGTACAGGGGCGGACACCGGGGAGCTGTTTTTT
TRBJ1-5,TRBV19,NA,few,CASSMQSNQPQHF,TGTGCCAGTAGTATGCAGTCCAATCAGCCCCAGCATTTT
TRBJ1-1,TRBV10-1,NA,NA,CASSDASVNTEAFF,TGCGCCAGCAGTGACGCTTCCGTGAACACTGAAGCTTTCTTT
TRBJ1-4,TRBV5-1,TRBD1,NA,CASSWTGLGTNEKLFF,TGCGCCAGCAGCTGGACAGGCTTGGGAACTAATGAAAAACTGTTTTTT